These T cell receptor beta chains were read from a single sample in a study of CD8+CD57+ T cells in acquired aplastic anemia. TCRdb ran MiXCR on the reads and lists one entry per CDR3 protein. The data show roughly 500,000 distinct CDR3 sequences, around 30% seen once. Material: sorted CD4+, CD8+, or CD8+CD57+ T cells (not recorded which) from PBMCs. These receptors all stem from a human donor with aplastic anemia. CDR3s leave out the opening cysteine and the closing phenylalanine or tryptophan.

V,CDR3
TRBV5-1,ASSLEGYYEQY
TRBV7-9,ASSPAVGPQH
TRBV7-2,ASTSTEAF
TRBV2,ASSLNTADNSPLH
TRBV14,ASSRTESLVRSYT
TRBV25-1,ASSDWDYEQY
TRBV30,AWSTSGEGAGQPQH
TRBV25-1,ASNPSGTGTYEQY
TRBV2,ASSERTTRETQY
TRBV20-1,SALGTSNNEQS
TRBV30,AWSVQVADEQY
TRBV12-3/TRBV12-4,ASSLSGTGVSEQY
TRBV25-1,ASSKGTHQDTQY
TRBV24-1,ATSDRTGEPYGYT
TRBV7-9,ASSQAPQGVRETQY
TRBV19,ASSSLTDTQY
TRBV4-1,ASSRDGNYGYT
TRBV20-1,SAGQGGNIQY
TRBV11-3,ASSLGDRVNQPQH
TRBV7-7,ASSRPGTTEQY
TRBV9,ASSGPLRGGVGTIY
TRBV20-1,SARAGGPITEAF
TRBV5-6,ASSLLRHSNQPQH
TRBV10-3,AIRRGGLADYADTQY
TRBV6-1,ASSAAEGVQY
TRBV12-3/TRBV12-4,ASSLTGGHQPQH
TRBV5-1,ASSLGARGAGGNTIY
TRBV2,ATEEGYGYT
TRBV4-3,ASSQQLGNQPQH